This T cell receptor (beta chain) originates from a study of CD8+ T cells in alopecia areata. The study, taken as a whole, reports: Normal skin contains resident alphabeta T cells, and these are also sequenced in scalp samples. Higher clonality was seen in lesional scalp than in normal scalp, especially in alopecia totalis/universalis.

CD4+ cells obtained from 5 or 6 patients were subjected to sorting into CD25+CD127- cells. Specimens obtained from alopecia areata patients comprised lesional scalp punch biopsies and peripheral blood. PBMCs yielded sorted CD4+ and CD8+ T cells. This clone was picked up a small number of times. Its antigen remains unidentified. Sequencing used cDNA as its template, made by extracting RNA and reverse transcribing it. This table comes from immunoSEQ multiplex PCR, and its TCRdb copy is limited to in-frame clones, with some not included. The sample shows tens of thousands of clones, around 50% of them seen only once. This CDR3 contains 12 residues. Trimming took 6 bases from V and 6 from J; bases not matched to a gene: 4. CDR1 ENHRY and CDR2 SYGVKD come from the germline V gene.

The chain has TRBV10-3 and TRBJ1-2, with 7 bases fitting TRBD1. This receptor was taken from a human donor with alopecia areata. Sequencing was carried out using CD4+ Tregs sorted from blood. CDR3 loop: CAISRGDDGYTF. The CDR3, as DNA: TGTGCCATCAGCAGGGGGGACGATGGCTACACCTTC.